This T cell receptor (beta chain) was sequenced in a study of T cell changes during pregnancy in multiple sclerosis. TCRdb's table, derived via immunoSEQ multiplex PCR, lists solely in-frame clones and lacks some. The data contain more than 70,000 clones, around 92% of them singletons. The germline V and J ends were trimmed by 0 bases and 8 bases, with 17 bases remaining between them. This CDR3 is 15 amino acids long. The germline gives CDR1 SGDLS, CDR2 YYNGEE. The source was peripheral blood, collected before pregnancy. The J gene is TRBJ1-2, the V gene TRBV9; maybe TRBD1 (5 bases). This receptor was taken from a female donor with multiple sclerosis, enrolled in a pregnancy study. The CDR3 loop is CASSVGDSPTVGYTF. The CDR3 region has the DNA TGTGCCAGCAGCGTAGGGGACTCTCCTACGGTCGGCTACACCTTC.